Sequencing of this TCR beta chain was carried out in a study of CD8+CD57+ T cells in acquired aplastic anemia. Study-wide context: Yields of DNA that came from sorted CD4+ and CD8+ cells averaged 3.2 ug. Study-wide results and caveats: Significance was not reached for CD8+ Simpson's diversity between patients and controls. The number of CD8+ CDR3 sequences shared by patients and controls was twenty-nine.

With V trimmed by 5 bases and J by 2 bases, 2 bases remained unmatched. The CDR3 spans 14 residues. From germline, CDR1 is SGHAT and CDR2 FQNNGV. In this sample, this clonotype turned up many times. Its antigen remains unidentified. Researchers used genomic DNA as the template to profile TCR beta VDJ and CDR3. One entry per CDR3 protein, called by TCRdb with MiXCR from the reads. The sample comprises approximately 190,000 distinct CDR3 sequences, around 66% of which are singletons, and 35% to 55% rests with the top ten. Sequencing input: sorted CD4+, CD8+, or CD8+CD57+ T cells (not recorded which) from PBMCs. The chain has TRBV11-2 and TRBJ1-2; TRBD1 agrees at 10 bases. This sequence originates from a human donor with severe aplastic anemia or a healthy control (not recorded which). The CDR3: CASSLGQGNYGYTF. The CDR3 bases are TGTGCCAGCAGCCTGGGACAGGGGAACTATGGCTACACCTTC.